The 8 T cell receptor beta chains reported below all come from one sample, sequenced in a study of blood T cell repertoires in COVID-19 (TCRdb year 2020). The library came from the immunoSEQ multiplex PCR assay. Drawn from immuneACCESS, this table holds only the in-frame rearrangements with V and J called that TCRdb kept. Clones are partly lost; checked studies trace under half to an unresolved V gene and leave the rest unexplained. For this sample the table gives almost 300,000 clones, of which around 84% were detected only once. The ten largest clones capture 1% to 1.5% of the sample. The sample consisted of peripheral blood. The source is a man in his 70s with acute or convalescent COVID-19.

The V and J genes are TRBV19 and TRBJ2-1; 11 positions match TRBD1. Germline-derived CDR1 and CDR2 are LNHDA and SQIVND (reference sequence). CDR3 length equals 14 residues. V shed 5 bases, J shed 7 bases, and the junction held 4 bases outside the gene matches. The CDR3 DNA sequence: TGTGCCAGTAGTCCAGGGACAGGGGGGAATGAGCAGTTCTTC. As protein: CASSPGTGGNEQFF. Using reference TRBV19 and TRBJ2-1 for the parts outside the CDR3, the full variable domain is DGGITQSPKYLFRKEGQNVTLSCEQNLNHDAMYWYRQDPGQGLRLIYYSQIVNDFQKGDIAEGYSVSREKKESFPLTVTSAQKNPTAFYLCASSPGTGGNEQFFGPGTRLTVL.

The chain joins TRBV5-6 to TRBJ2-3, with 11 bases matching TRBD2. The CDR3 covers 14 residues. Germline V gene sequence: CDR1 SGHDT, CDR2 YYEEEE. V shed 4 bases, J shed 10 bases, and the junction held 8 bases outside the gene matches. Here the CDR3 DNA reads TGTGCCAGCAGCCCCGGGACTAGCGGAGTATCGCAGTATTTT. It yields the protein CASSPGTSGVSQYF.

CDR3: CASSRGQSSGNTIYF. CDR3 nucleotide sequence: TGTGCCAGCAGCCGGGGACAGTCCTCTGGAAACACCATATATTTT. The V gene is TRBV6-5, the J gene TRBJ1-3; 7 bases are shared with TRBD1. J gave up 0 bases and V 6 bases, and 5 bases lay outside the gene matches. Per the germline V gene, CDR1 is MNHEY and CDR2 is SVGAGI. The CDR3 length is 15 residues.

The V call is TRBV20-1, the J call TRBJ2-7, with 8 nucleotides matching TRBD1. V lost 3 bases, J lost 6 bases, and 16 bases stayed unmatched. The CDR3 consists of 16 residues. Germline lookup yields CDR1 DFQATT and CDR2 SNEGSKA (reference sequence). The CDR3 spells CSASPVVRTGLIEQYF. The CDR3 nucleotides read TGCAGTGCTAGTCCCGTCGTCCGGACAGGGTTGATCGAGCAGTACTTC.

This clone was recorded once. The rearrangement uses TRBV7-9 and TRBJ2-2; TRBD2 matches 8 bases. The V and J ends lost 2 bases and 2 bases, in that order; junction bases with no gene match: 4. The germline V gene has CDR1 SEHNR and CDR2 FQNEAQ (reference sequence). The CDR3 has 16 residues. In nucleotides, the CDR3 is TGTGCCAGCAGCTTAAGAGCGGGGGTCAACACCGGGGAGCTGTTTTTT. Its protein product is CASSLRAGVNTGELFF.

On this clone itself: Other DNA sequences in the same sample also yield this CDR3. V usage is TRBV6-6 and J usage is TRBJ1-2, with a weak D call TRBD1 (6 bases). The CDR3 runs to 14 residues. With 5 bases removed from V and 5 bases from J, the gap between germline ends came to 15 bases. CDR1 MNHNY and CDR2 SVGAGI come from the germline V gene (reference sequence). The CDR3 DNA follows: TGTGCCAGCAGTACTGGGGGGGCAGATTATGGCTACACCTTC. This sequence encodes CASSTGGADYGYTF.

CDR3 protein: CASSPRLSSNTF. CDR3 coding DNA: TGTGCCAGCAGTCCCCGCCTTAGCAGTAACACCTTC. The rearrangement uses TRBV28 and TRBJ1-2; D unclear. The V gene lost 5 bases and the J gene lost 12 bases, with 16 bases spanning the gap. Looked up from germline, CDR1 is MDHEN and CDR2 is SYDVKM. The CDR3 runs to 12 residues.

The V call is TRBV4-1, the J call TRBJ1-6; the D is unclear. In germline, CDR1 is MGHRA, CDR2 YSYEKL. V gave up 0 bases and J gave up 9 bases, with 18 bases separating them. CDR3 length: 17 amino acids. The CDR3 loop is CASSQDLGRNIGSPLHF. The CDR3, as DNA: TGCGCCAGCAGCCAAGATTTAGGCAGGAACATAGGTTCACCCCTCCACTTT.